Below, 11 T cell receptor beta chains from the same sample are listed, as sequenced in a study of control samples from healthy donors and cancer patients. Profiling relied on immunoSEQ multiplex PCR, and the TCRdb table lists in-frame clones only, not all of them. The repertoire holds fewer than 200,000 clones, 96% seen once, with 1% in the top ten. The sample comprised blood. The receptors derive from a woman under 40 in good health.

J is TRBJ2-1 and V is TRBV6-4, with D possibly matching TRBD2 (5 bases). Germline V lookup: CDR1 MRHNA, CDR2 SNTAGT. V lost 5 bases and J 0 bases, leaving 11 bases between the germline ends. This CDR3 is 15 amino acids long. In DNA, the CDR3 is TGTGCCAGCAGTCAACGAGGGAACTCCTACAATGAGCAGTTCTTC. Its translation: CASSQRGNSYNEQFF.

The chain joins TRBV6-5 to TRBJ2-7, with D tentatively TRBD2 (5 bases). Germline CDR1 MNHEY, CDR2 SVGAGI. Trimming cost V 7 bases and J 2 bases, with 15 bases left between them. This CDR3 has 14 amino acids. DNA for the CDR3: TGTGCCAGCACCCCTGGCGGAGGTACCTACGAGCAGTACTTC. This codes for CASTPGGGTYEQYF.

The chain couples TRBV3-1 (or the pseudogene TRBV3-2) to TRBJ1-2; tentative D call: TRBD1 (5 bases). Germline V gene data show CDR1 as LGHDT and CDR2 as YNNKEL (reference sequence). V lost 4 bases and J 4 bases, leaving 10 bases between the germline ends. This CDR3 is built from 13 residues. CDR3 nucleotides: TGTGCCAGCAGCCGACAGACTATCTATGGCTACACCTTC. Translating gives CASSRQTIYGYTF.

As DNA, the CDR3 is TGTGCCAGCATTCCAGGACCATACTACAGGTCTGAAGCTTTCTTT. Protein: CASIPGPYYRSEAFF. V gene TRBV6-5 combines with J gene TRBJ1-1, with D maybe TRBD1 (5 bases). V was clipped by 7 bases and J by 6 bases, with 21 bases between them. CDR1 MNHEY and CDR2 SVGAGI come from the germline V gene. This CDR3 has 15 residues.

This rearrangement joins TRBV5-8 to TRBJ1-2; D remains unclear. The CDR3 consists of 15 residues. V gave up 5 bases and J gave up 7 bases, with 21 bases separating them. Germline CDR1 SGHTS, CDR2 YDEGEE. The DNA of the CDR3 is TGTGCCAGCAGATCCTTCGACCTAACTCATCGTGGCTACACCTTC. Its protein is CASRSFDLTHRGYTF.

This sequence joins TRBV27 and TRBJ2-7; D ambiguous. Looked up from germline, CDR1 is MNHEY and CDR2 is SMNVEV (reference sequence). The CDR3 has 15 amino acids. V lost 6 bases and J lost 4, with 19 bases in between. In DNA form, the CDR3 reads TGTGCCAGCAGCCAGGACCGACTGAACTTATACGAGCAGTACTTC. Protein product: CASSQDRLNLYEQYF.

The chain uses TRBV6-5 and TRBJ1-2; maybe TRBD1 (5 bases). The V gene lost 7 bases and the J gene lost 8 bases, with 14 bases spanning the gap. Germline V gene lookup returns CDR1 MNHEY and CDR2 SVGAGI. The CDR3 consists of 12 residues. The CDR3 sequence: CASTNRGLGYTF. As DNA, the CDR3 is TGTGCCAGCACTAATCGGGGGTTGGGCTACACCTTC.

The chain joins TRBV25-1 to TRBJ2-1, with 10 positions matching TRBD2. The junction had 8 bases not matched to a gene; V was cut back by 5 bases and J by 7 bases. This CDR3 is 15 amino acids long. CDR1 and CDR2 from the germline V gene are MGHDK and SYGVNS. This CDR3 is CASSPGSSGSNEQFF. Here the CDR3 DNA reads TGTGCCAGCAGTCCCGGCTCTAGCGGGAGTAATGAGCAGTTCTTC.

V gene TRBV7-2 combines with J gene TRBJ1-5; D is undetermined. Germline lookup yields CDR1 SGHTA and CDR2 FQGNSA. The CDR3 extends over 15 amino acids. Trimming shortened V by 1 base and J by 6 bases, and 13 bases separated the two germline ends. CDR3 sequence: CASSLDAGSGQPQHF. As DNA, the CDR3 is TGTGCCAGCAGCTTAGACGCGGGATCGGGTCAGCCCCAGCATTTT.

This sequence joins TRBV27 and TRBJ1-5; perhaps TRBD1 as D (5 bases). In germline, CDR1 is MNHEY, CDR2 SMNVEV (reference sequence). CDR3 size: 15 residues. Trimming removed 5 bases at V and 4 bases at J, with 15 bases between. The CDR3 reads CASSPHQGNNQPQHF. The CDR3, as DNA: TGTGCCAGCAGTCCTCACCAGGGAAATAATCAGCCCCAGCATTTT.

The chain recombines TRBV3-1 (or the pseudogene TRBV3-2) with TRBJ2-2, with D unclear. This CDR3 has 13 residues. Trimming left V 5 bases short and J 1 base short, with 5 bases between. Germline V gene lookup returns CDR1 LGHDT and CDR2 YNNKEL (reference sequence). The CDR3 loop is CASSYQNTGELFF. The CDR3 nucleotides are TGTGCCAGCAGCTATCAGAACACCGGGGAGCTGTTTTTT.